Sequencing of this T cell receptor beta chain was carried out in a study of technical replicates of blood from several donors (dated by TCRdb to the late 2010s). The library came from the immunoSEQ multiplex PCR assay. The source is immuneACCESS, and TCRdb retained only in-frame sequences with V and J called. Part of the clones is not carried over; for the studies checked, unresolved V genes explain less than half of this, and the remainder is unexplained. Across this sample there are around 53,000 clones, with 92% seen only once. The ten largest account for about 3.8% of the sample. CDR1 and CDR2 (SGHDT, YYEEEE) derive from the germline V gene. The cysteine opens and the phenylalanine closes a CDR3 of 16 amino acids. Only the CDR3 DNA is retained, 48 bases long and in frame from the first base. Trimming removed 4 bases from V and 3 bases from J; the gene matches leave 12 bases unexplained. On this clone itself: There is no known antigen for this receptor. Base quality data are lacking; no much larger clone is found one base away.

This TCR was recovered from a human donor in good health. Some clones in this sample may be carry-over from other donors' samples. What was sequenced was PBMCs. The sequence links TRBV5-6 to TRBJ1-1, with 7 junctional bases fitting TRBD1. In nucleotide form, the sequence is TGTGCCAGCAGCATAATGAACAGGGGTAGGTACACTGAAGCTTTCTTT. Its coded protein is CASSIMNRGRYTEAFF.